A selection of T cell receptor beta chains follows, all from one sample in a study of T cell repertoires in ileal Crohn's disease. The assay was immunoSEQ multiplex PCR, and TCRdb's table has in-frame clones only and misses some. The table records about 4,500 clones, roughly 80% of them present only once. Input material: ileal tissue. Source of these receptors: an adult with Crohn's disease. CDR3s include the opening cysteine and the closing phenylalanine or tryptophan. The listing skips clone size in some rows; elsewhere it reads once, few, many or a size class.

j_call | v_call | clone_size | cdr3_aa
TRBJ2-1 | TRBV7-2 | . | CASSLVGRRGYNEQFF
TRBJ2-7 | TRBV6-9 | . | CASSSQGRYEQYF
TRBJ2-3 | TRBV19 | . | CASSIGRTDTQYF
TRBJ1-2 | TRBV18 | once | CASSPPRQGPTYGYTF
TRBJ2-6 | TRBV5-4 | . | CASSLWDMTSGANVLTF
TRBJ2-1 | TRBV6-1 | once | CASSGATGEQFF
TRBJ1-1 | TRBV11-2 | . | CASSLVGGEMNTEASF
TRBJ2-7 | TRBV6-5 | . | CASSQSALSSYEQYF
TRBJ1-3 | TRBV5-5 | few | CASSLAGVGNTIYF
TRBJ2-7 | TRBV30 | . | CAWSVGSGGIYEQYF
TRBJ1-1 | TRBV10-1 | . | CASSASGQGVTEAFF
TRBJ1-1 | TRBV6-1 | . | CASSGSGGSTEAFF
TRBJ2-6 | TRBV4-3 | once | CASSQDGSGANVLTF
TRBJ2-2 | TRBV19 | . | CASTRTSGRADTGELFF
TRBJ2-7 | TRBV6-6 | once | CASSDMVIPYEQYF
TRBJ2-1 | TRBV6-6 | . | CASSYSELEQFF
TRBJ2-5 | TRBV7-2 | . | CASSLGLAGVETQYF
TRBJ1-2 | TRBV7-9 | . | CASSLNTGAHGYTF
TRBJ2-1 | TRBV6-4 | . | CASSRLAGESNEQFF
TRBJ2-3 | TRBV11-3 | . | CASSLAGRGGTDTQYF
TRBJ2-1 | TRBV10-2 | once | CASSVAETYNEQFF
TRBJ1-5 | TRBV2 | . | CATALRSNQPQHF
TRBJ2-5 | TRBV9 | . | CASSVEGQQETQYF
TRBJ1-4 | TRBV5-8 | . | CASSPGQGRGEKLFF
TRBJ2-1 | TRBV9 | . | CASSDDRGSPNEQFF
TRBJ1-1 | TRBV20-1 | . | CSARKNTEAFF
TRBJ1-2 | TRBV9 | few | CASSVRVLDGYTF
TRBJ2-1 | TRBV9 | few | CASSVGVANEQFF
TRBJ2-3 | TRBV5-1 | . | CASRLGSPTDTQYF
TRBJ2-6 | TRBV9 | . | CASSVGPVRAGANVLTF
TRBJ2-3 | TRBV4-3 | . | CASSQELGGGHPSDTQYF
TRBJ2-6 | TRBV5-4 | . | CASSPWRSGANVLTF
TRBJ1-1 | TRBV6-5 | few | CASSNPGNTEAFF
TRBJ1-4 | TRBV6-6 | . | CASSQGTPNEKLFF
TRBJ1-5 | TRBV27 | . | CASSGRPGNQPQHF
TRBJ2-2 | TRBV28 | . | CASSLRGELFF
TRBJ1-6 | TRBV29-1 | once | CSVGRDRGSPLHF
TRBJ2-2 | TRBV6-4 | . | CASRPAPDTGELFF
TRBJ2-3 | TRBV5-6 | . | CASSLPGTSTDTQYF
TRBJ2-5 | TRBV11-2 | . | CASSLPVAVTQYF
TRBJ1-1 | TRBV7-9 | . | CASKASMNTEAFF
TRBJ2-7 | TRBV5-1 | once | CASSLQGSRIGYEQYF
TRBJ1-1 | TRBV30 | . | CAWRTGGKSTEAFF
TRBJ1-3 | TRBV30 | . | CAWSAPGARGNTIYF
TRBJ2-5 | TRBV18 | . | CASSPRITGEETQYF
TRBJ1-1 | TRBV9 | . | CASSLLNTDTEAFF
TRBJ1-2 | TRBV30 | . | CAWSGGQGRSLGYTF
TRBJ2-7 | TRBV30 | . | CAWSVPGPYEQYF
TRBJ1-3 | TRBV19 | once | CASSSRGISGNTIYF
TRBJ1-1 | TRBV4-3 | . | CASSHSTGPLNTEAFF
TRBJ1-2 | TRBV6-1 | few | CASSEVGTGFYGYTF
TRBJ2-1 | TRBV19 | . | CASSSAGGPYNEQFF
TRBJ2-1 | TRBV14 | few | CASSFNRGPYNEQFF
TRBJ1-1 | TRBV20-1 | . | CSARKNTEAFF
TRBJ1-5 | TRBV5-1 | . | CASSLVGDPNQPQHF